This T cell receptor (beta chain) was identified during a study of neurological immune-mediated disorders. The CDR3 runs 11 residues. Between the trimmed V and J ends, which lost 5 bases and 11 bases, there was a span of 12 bases. In germline, CDR1 is SGHVS, CDR2 FQNEAQ. In this sample, this clonotype turned up many times. TCRdb fed the 5' RACE reads into MiXCR, producing one record per CDR3 protein. In the table there are about 55,000 distinct CDR3 sequences, approximately 3.6% of which are singletons. This TCR came from a woman between 35 and 50 years old with multiple sclerosis. This sequence joins TRBV7-8 and TRBJ1-1; D possibly corresponds to TRBD1 (6 bases). Sequencing input: CD4+ T cells from blood. The CDR3 DNA reads as TGTGCCAGCAGCCATACAGGGTTGGCTTTCTTT. Protein sequence: CASSHTGLAFF.